This entry describes one T cell receptor (beta chain). These data come from a study of memory CD4+ T cells and cytomegalovirus serostatus. The wider study: Of the healthy Belgian adults, several were CMV seropositive and 24 seronegative.

Only in-frame clones appear in the TCRdb table, and some are missing; sequencing was by immunoSEQ multiplex PCR. Altogether tens of thousands of clones are present, roughly four fifths being singletons, with the ten largest covering around 1.6%. Single viable CD3+CD4+CD8-CD45RO+ cells were sorted as the memory CD4+ T cells. The CDR3 spans 14 residues. With 0 bases clipped from V and 8 bases from J, the junction kept 4 bases outside the gene matches. CDR1 and CDR2 (germline): LNHNV, YYDKDF (reference sequence). This sequence originates from an adult in good health and CMV-seronegative. Sequenced input: memory CD4+ T cells from blood. The rearrangement uses TRBV15 and TRBJ1-5; 7 positions agree with TRBD1. CDR3 DNA: TGTGCCACCAGCAGAGAAGGGGGCTTGGAGCCCCAGCATTTT. This gives the protein CATSREGGLEPQHF.